This T cell receptor beta chain was sequenced for a study of CD8+ T cells in alopecia areata. The study's findings and limits: Patients showed less clear TCR sequence sharing than mice, possibly partly because of HLA diversity. Normal skin contains resident alphabeta T cells, and these are also sequenced in scalp samples.

Of note for this clone: Its antigen is unidentified.

CDR1 and CDR2 (germline): MNHEY, SMNVEV (reference sequence). V lost 3 bases and J lost 8, with 16 bases in between. The CDR3 has 15 amino acids. Lesional scalp punch biopsies and peripheral blood came from alopecia areata patients. Isolation of CD4+ and CD8+ T cells from PBMCs was achieved by sorting. Extracted RNA was reverse transcribed, and the resulting cDNA served as sequencing template. Produced via immunoSEQ multiplex PCR; TCRdb's table is partial and in-frame only. The profile covers some 170,000 clones, with roughly 70% appearing a single time and 9.5% to 12% taken by the ten largest. This sample comprised CD8+ T cells sorted from blood, obtained at week 0. The receptor was derived from a human donor with alopecia areata. The chain employs TRBV27 and TRBJ1-4; perhaps TRBD1 as D (6 bases). The CDR3 DNA is TGTGCCAGCAGTTTGCTCCGGGACACCGTGGAAAAACTGTTTTTT. Residues: CASSLLRDTVEKLFF.